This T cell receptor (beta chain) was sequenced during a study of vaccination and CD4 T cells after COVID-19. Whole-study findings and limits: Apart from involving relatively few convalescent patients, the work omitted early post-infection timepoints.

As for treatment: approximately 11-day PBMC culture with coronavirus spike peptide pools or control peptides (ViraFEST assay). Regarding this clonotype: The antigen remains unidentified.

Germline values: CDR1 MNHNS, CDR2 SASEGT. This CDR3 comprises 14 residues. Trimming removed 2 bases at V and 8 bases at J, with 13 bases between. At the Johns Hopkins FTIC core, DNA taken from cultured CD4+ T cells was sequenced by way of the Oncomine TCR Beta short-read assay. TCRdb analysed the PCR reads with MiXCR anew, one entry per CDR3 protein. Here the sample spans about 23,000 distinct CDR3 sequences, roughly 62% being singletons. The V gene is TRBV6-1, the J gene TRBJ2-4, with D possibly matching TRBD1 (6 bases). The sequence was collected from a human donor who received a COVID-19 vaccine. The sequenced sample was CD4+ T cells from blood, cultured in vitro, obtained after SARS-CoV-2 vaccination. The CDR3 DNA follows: TGTGCCAGCAGTGAACACAGGGATAGGGACATTCAGTACTTC. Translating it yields CASSEHRDRDIQYF.